Presented here are 5 T cell receptor beta chains from one specimen sequenced in a study of blood T cell repertoires in COVID-19. The assay was immunoSEQ multiplex PCR, and TCRdb's table has in-frame clones only and misses some. This sample has 110,000 or so clones; roughly 80% occur once, and the top ten carry about 16%. The sample comprised peripheral blood. Receptor source: a woman aged 80 or over with acute or convalescent COVID-19.

CDR3 nucleotides: TGTGCCATCGCAGCAGCAGGTAGCACAGATACGCAGTATTTT. Amino acids: CAIAAAGSTDTQYF. This chain links TRBV10-3 with TRBJ2-3; D not resolved. The CDR3 is 14 residues long. CDR1 ENHRY and CDR2 SYGVKD come from the germline V gene. V shed 8 bases and J shed 0 bases, with 12 bases lying between them.

The CDR3 DNA is TGTGCCAGCAGTGAGGAACAGGGAAACAATCAGCCCCAGCATTTT. It translates to CASSEEQGNNQPQHF. J is TRBJ1-5 and V is TRBV6-1; possibly TRBD1 for D (6 bases). V lost 3 bases and J 3 bases, leaving 12 bases between the germline ends. CDR3 length: 15 residues. Germline CDR1 is MNHNS and CDR2 is SASEGT.

The chain employs TRBV4-3 and TRBJ2-3; D is uncertain. CDR1 LGHNA and CDR2 YSLEER come from the germline V gene. CDR3 size: 14 residues. Trimming shortened V by 4 bases and J by 0 bases, and 8 bases separated the two germline ends. The DNA for the CDR3 is TGCGCCAGCAGCCGAACTATTAGCACAGATACGCAGTATTTT. Residues: CASSRTISTDTQYF.

The rearrangement uses TRBV10-1 and TRBJ2-3; tentative D call: TRBD2 (5 bases). V was trimmed by 6 bases and J by 0 bases, leaving 7 bases between them. This CDR3 comprises 13 residues. Germline V gives CDR1 WNHNN, CDR2 SYGVQD (reference sequence). CDR3: CASSGVSTDTQYF. The CDR3, as DNA: TGCGCCAGCAGCGGGGTTAGCACAGATACGCAGTATTTT.

V is TRBV20-1 and J is TRBJ1-6, with a possible D match to TRBD1 (5 bases). Trimming took off 3 bases at V and 9 bases at J, with 15 bases between the two ends. Germline V gene data show CDR1 as DFQATT and CDR2 as SNEGSKA (reference sequence). There are 14 residues in the CDR3. This CDR3 reads CSASSRDQRSPLHF. The DNA of the CDR3 is TGCAGTGCTAGTAGCAGGGATCAACGTTCACCCCTCCACTTT.